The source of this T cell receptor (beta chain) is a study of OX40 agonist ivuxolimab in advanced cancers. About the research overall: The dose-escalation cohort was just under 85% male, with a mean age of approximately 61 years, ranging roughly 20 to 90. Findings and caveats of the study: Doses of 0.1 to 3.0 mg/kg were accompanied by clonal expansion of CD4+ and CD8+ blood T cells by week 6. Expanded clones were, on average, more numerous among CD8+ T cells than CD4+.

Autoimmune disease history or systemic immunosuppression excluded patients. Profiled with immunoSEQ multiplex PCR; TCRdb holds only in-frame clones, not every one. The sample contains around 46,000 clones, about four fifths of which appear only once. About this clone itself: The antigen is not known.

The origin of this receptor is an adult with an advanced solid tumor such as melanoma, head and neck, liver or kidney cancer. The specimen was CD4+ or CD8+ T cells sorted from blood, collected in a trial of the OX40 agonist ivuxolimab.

CDR3 amino acids: CASSPYRETQYF. The CDR3 coding sequence is TGTGCCAGCAGCCCCTATAGGGAGACCCAGTACTTC. The J gene is TRBJ2-5, the V gene TRBV7-2, with unresolved D. V shed 5 bases and J shed 5 bases, with 9 bases lying between them. The germline V gene has CDR1 SGHTA and CDR2 FQGNSA. The CDR3 is made up of 12 amino acids.